This TCR beta chain derives from a study of T-cell memory formation after mild COVID-19. Study-wide points: Later expanders leaned CD4+, whereas clones that contracted between day 15 and 85 were balanced CD4/CD8. Certain responding clones were present in pre-infection memory, suggesting participation of cross-reactive memory.

V was pared by 6 bases and J by 6 bases, with 12 bases between. Germline CDR1 is MNHNY and CDR2 is SVGAGI (reference sequence). There are 13 residues in the CDR3. This clonotype was seen repeatedly, ten times or more. Antigen: not known. TCRdb re-derived calls from the 5' RACE reads in MiXCR, one entry per CDR3 protein. The data hold about 270,000 distinct CDR3 sequences, with around 17% observed a single time. The sequence was obtained from a young man who had mild COVID-19 (a few samples of this study predate the infection). Cell type and time point are not known. The material sequenced was PBMCs or a T cell subset sorted from them (not recorded which). The chain uses TRBV6-6 and TRBJ2-1; D gene unclear. The CDR3 coding sequence is TGTGCCAGCAGCCCCGGTGGGATCAATGAGCAGTTCTTC. It encodes CASSPGGINEQFF.